This TCR beta chain was documented in a study of blood T cell repertoires in COVID-19. About the study: The analysed material was cDNA or gDNA that came from T cells, B-cell-depleted T cells, or PBMCs.

The protocol was immunoSEQ multiplex PCR, while the TCRdb copy is restricted to in-frame clones and leaves out a portion. The sample records 200,000 to 250,000 clones, about 88% being singletons. This CDR3 is 13 amino acids long. Germline CDR1 is SNHLY and CDR2 is FYNNEI. Losses at the gene ends were 5 bases for V and 8 bases for J; bases not matched to a gene: 2. The specimen was peripheral blood. The chain has TRBV2 and TRBJ1-4; 10 bases align to TRBD1. The receptor's source is a woman aged 40 to 55 with acute or convalescent COVID-19. This chain's CDR3 is CASSQTGGEKLFF. Written as DNA, the CDR3 is TGTGCCAGCAGTCAGACAGGGGGCGAAAAACTGTTTTTT.